The source of this T cell receptor (beta chain) is a study of T cells in pancreatic ductal adenocarcinoma. Study outcomes and limitations: This surgical cohort overrepresents the minority presenting with early-stage disease.

This clone has more than one count but fewer than ten. Its matching antigen is unknown. Surgery without prior neoadjuvant therapy was the treatment of the selected pancreatic ductal adenocarcinoma patients. Repertoires were generated with immunoSEQ multiplex PCR, while TCRdb's copy carries only in-frame clones and drops some. The table has tens of thousands of clones, 90% to 95% seen once. V trimming: 3 bases; J trimming: 4 bases; junction bases outside the gene matches: 6. The CDR3 has 15 residues. Looked up from germline, CDR1 is SGHNT and CDR2 is YENEEA. The sample comprised PBMCs. The receptor comes from a human donor with pancreatic ductal adenocarcinoma. The rearrangement joins TRBV11-3 to TRBJ1-2; TRBD1 agrees at 9 bases. The CDR3 coding sequence is TGTGCCAGCAGCTTTCTCGGGACAGGGTCCTATGGCTACACCTTC. It yields the protein CASSFLGTGSYGYTF.